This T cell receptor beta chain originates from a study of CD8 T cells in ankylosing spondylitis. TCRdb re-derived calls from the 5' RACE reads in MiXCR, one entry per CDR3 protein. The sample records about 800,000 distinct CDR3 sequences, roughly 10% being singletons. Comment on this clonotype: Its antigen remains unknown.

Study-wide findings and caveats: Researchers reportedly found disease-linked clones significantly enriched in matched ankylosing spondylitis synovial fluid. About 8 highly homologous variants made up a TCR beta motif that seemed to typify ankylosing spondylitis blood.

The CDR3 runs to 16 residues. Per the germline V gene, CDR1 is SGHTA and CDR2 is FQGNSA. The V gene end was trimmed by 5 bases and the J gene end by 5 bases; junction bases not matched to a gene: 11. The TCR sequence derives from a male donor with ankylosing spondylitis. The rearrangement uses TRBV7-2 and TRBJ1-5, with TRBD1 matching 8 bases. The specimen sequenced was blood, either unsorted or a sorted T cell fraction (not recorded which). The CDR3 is CASSPHGTGGDQPQHF. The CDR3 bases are TGTGCCAGCAGCCCCCACGGGACAGGCGGCGATCAGCCCCAGCATTTT.